This T cell receptor (beta chain) appears in the sequencing data of a study of blood T cell repertoires in COVID-19 (TCRdb year 2020). Regarding the complete study: Samples covering the acute and convalescent phases of COVID-19 were provided by collaborators in the United States, Italy and Spain. The material from the prospective study consisted of cDNA or gDNA derived from T cells, B-cell-depleted T cells, or PBMCs. Deeply sampled blood TCRbeta repertoires from subjects exposed to, actively infected with, or recovered from COVID-19 were included in the dataset. The repertoires were released in a freely available public database intended as a resource for research on the immune response to SARS-CoV-2. The samples were drawn from two sources: the first 160 participants of the ongoing ImmuneRACE study, and 1,200 or so subjects contributed by 6 global collaborators. Sample metadata almost always included a de-identified subject ID, COVID-19 status, age in years and sex. Where HLA class I and class II types were available, the types were taken from metadata supplied by the sample provider, not from assay-based typing.

Comments on this clone: The antigen it binds to is not known. Per-nucleotide qualities are absent, and no much larger clonotype sits a single base away.

TCRbeta CDR3 regions were amplified from genomic DNA using the immunoSEQ Assay, a bias-controlled multiplex PCR. The source study handled its data this way. Within the assay, amplification of reference gene primers was used to estimate how many nucleated cells each sample contained. Sequence reads were collapsed and filtered to measure the absolute abundance of every unique TCRbeta CDR3 rearrangement. For each sample, productive Simpson clonality was calculated as the square root of Simpson's diversity index over productive rearrangements. Drawn from immuneACCESS, this table holds only the in-frame rearrangements with V and J called that TCRdb kept. Clones are partly lost; checked studies trace under half to an unresolved V gene and leave the rest unexplained. That table furnishes V, J and clone size, whereas the DNA furnished D and trimming. The sample includes some 320,000 clones, with more than 85% observed a single time. Together, the top ten hold roughly 3.9% of the sample.

Unmatched junction bases come to 12, with V trimmed by 4 bases and J by 8 bases. Reading the germline V gene (reference sequence) gives CDR1 SGHNT and CDR2 YYREEE. Inclusive of the bounding cysteine and phenylalanine, the CDR3 is 16 residues long. The CDR3 DNA has 48 bases and is translated from base 1. Findings and caveats that apply to the study as a whole: How much clinical and demographic metadata was included differed by source and by participant, and the metadata was provided uncurated.

Participants in the prospective study were enrolled through a virtual design, were aged roughly 18 to 100 years, and lived in roughly 24 United States geographic areas. Cohort assignment in the prospective study relied on participant-reported clinical history from a screening survey and a study questionnaire. Exposed participants were defined as having been in contact with someone with a PCR-confirmed or clinician-diagnosed COVID-19 case within 2 weeks of study entry. In the prospective study, mobile phlebotomists collected whole blood, serum and a nasopharyngeal or oropharyngeal swab from each participant. Additional blood draws and questionnaires over an approximately two-month period could optionally be provided by prospective study participants. Prospective study blood samples were shipped either frozen or at room temperature before DNA extraction.

In this chain, TRBV5-4 is recombined with TRBJ1-6, and 7 junction bases match TRBD1. The specimen sequenced was PBMCs or T cells enriched from blood (not recorded which). This clonotype was sampled from a woman aged 25-40 years who had been exposed to COVID-19. At the DNA level, the sequence is TGTGCCAGCAGCCGCCCGACAGGGCAAGGGTATTCACCCCTCCACTTT. This is translated as CASSRPTGQGYSPLHF.